This T cell receptor (beta chain) was sequenced for a study of cytomegalovirus exposure and HLA in healthy donors (TCRdb year 2017). In terms of the full investigation: An earlier analysis of approximately 590 of the donors reported approximately 290 Gb of sequence data and 100 million to 130 million unique TCR beta sequences from some 180 million T cells. An early release covering roughly 580 HLA-typed donors comprised about 300 gigabases of sequencing data and roughly 86 million unique TCR sequences. Of the roughly 400 genotyped donors, approximately 82% fell in the genetic ancestry cluster associated with self-reported Caucasian donors. The study aimed to test whether signatures of past pathogen exposure could be identified by cataloging public T cell receptors. The study profiled the T cell repertoires of some 610 subjects by immunosequencing and related them to cytomegalovirus serostatus. Besides the first cohort of roughly 660 subjects, a separate validation cohort made up of 120 different subjects was used. High-throughput TCR immunosequencing, statistical association of individual TCRs with disease status, and machine learning were combined to predict cytomegalovirus infection status. To study patterns of TCR occurrence, a later analysis re-analyzed previously published TCR beta repertoires from 500 to 850 donors and added high-resolution HLA genotyping. Rather than drawing on any new phenotypic data, the later analysis identified candidate immune exposures from TCR beta sequences and the way those sequences occurred across donors. An earlier analysis of around 580 of the donors used high-throughput TCR beta sequencing to judge whether each TCR beta V gene segment behaved as functional or pseudogenic. Donor age, sex, ethnicity and CMV serostatus were collected together with the repertoire data. A later genetic analysis used genome-wide SNP genotypes for about three fifths of the 666 donors, treating that subset as a discovery cohort. All discovery cohort repertoires had been generated on a single sequencing platform. HLA typing covered class I and class II loci at four-digit resolution. Typing coverage varied by locus: about 620-630 donors for A, B, C, DRB1 and DQB1; more than 500 for DQA1; approximately 610 for DPA1; some 470 for DPB1. Five DR-DQ haplotypes were treated as single units for association and clustering because of strong linkage in the cohort. On average, approximately 250,000 unique TCR beta nucleotide sequences were sequenced per donor among fewer than 500 genotyped donors of the cohort, with around 19% of those sequences being non-productive. What the research found in general, with its limitations: In a later analysis, HLA-associated TCR beta chains were found to be more clonally expanded and to have lower generation probabilities than equally common non-associated chains. A later genetic analysis associated a missense DCLRE1C variant with V-gene and J-gene trimming of TCR beta chains, and an independent cohort replicated the association. This cohort had only TCR beta chains sequenced, and the lack of alpha or paired-chain data limited which features could be detected. The only immune exposure information available for the cohort was CMV serostatus. An earlier analysis of around 600 of the donors showed that most TCR beta V segments appeared in productive rearrangements either about 87% or about 30% of the time, which broadly matched IMGT annotations. In a later genetic analysis, fewer N-insertions in productive TCRs were reported among donors in an Asian-associated ancestry cluster than the approximately 710-donor mean. Sequencing depth was assumed to be roughly uniform across donors in the presence/absence analyses, though that assumption may not hold. In a later analysis, several top co-occurrence clusters were reported to appear linked to parvovirus B19, influenza, CMV and Epstein-Barr virus. At a false discovery rate of 0.05, a later analysis linked roughly 17,000 TCR beta sequences to specific HLA alleles. The classifier was reported to diagnose cytomegalovirus status with high specificity and sensitivity in both the original and validation cohorts. According to a later analysis, most CMV-associated TCR beta chains appeared to be HLA-restricted, and the HLA associations seemed to be driven largely by CMV exposure. Across donors, most TCR sequences were observed very rarely, whereas some public TCRs were present in many individuals. The sequencing pipeline was judged likely to have produced a cluster of highly shared sequence variants as a technical artifact. The earlier analysis of 587 of the donors excluded approximately 15 rarely observed V segments, including chromosome 9 orphons, because counts were too low. Because HLA typing was missing for some donors at each locus, association tests included only the typed subset. Three of the identified cytomegalovirus-associated TCR beta chains were confirmed in vitro to be specific for cytomegalovirus antigens. According to the authors, the approach could potentially be generalized to other disease states and immunological phenotypes. When HLA alleles, especially DR and DQ, strongly co-occurred, attributing TCR associations to individual alleles was difficult. The 87-base-pair reads could not distinguish some IMGT-functional V segments, including TRBV6-2 and TRBV6-3, so those segments were excluded. A further reported finding was that TCR beta sequences accurately predicted the HLA-A and HLA-B alleles for most subjects in the first cohort. Correlated functional status among segregating V segments might be attributable to linkage disequilibrium, but an unknown experimental factor could not be ruled out. A total of roughly 160 TCR beta chains were listed by the study as associated with cytomegalovirus. According to a later analysis, TCR association rates differed among HLA loci, with DRB1 alleles showing the most associated TCRs and HLA-C alleles showing the fewest.

As for this clone: Its antigen is currently not known. A junction boundary mismatches the germline segment, possibly from a read error.

The cohort was made up of under 800 healthy bone marrow donors. At the time of sampling, every cohort member was nominally healthy, though immune exposures that went unrecorded were likely present. The donor was CMV seronegative and belonged to the group of more than 300 seronegative cohort members. A peripheral blood sample was collected from each donor, and TCR beta sequencing was performed on peripheral blood mononuclear cells. Genomic DNA was extracted from the blood cell samples with the Qiagen DNeasy Blood Extraction Kit. Counted from cysteine to phenylalanine, this CDR3 has 14 amino acids. Just the 42-base CDR3 DNA is kept, in frame starting at base 1. The germline V gene (reference sequence) gives CDR1 as MNHEY and CDR2 as SMNVEV. The library was obtained by the immunoSEQ multiplex PCR assay. For the multiplex PCR, a mixture combining 60 forward primers for TCR Vbeta segments and 13 reverse primers for TCR Jbeta segments was used. A multiplex PCR assay on genomic DNA amplified the CDR3 region of rearranged TCR beta genes. The amplified TCR beta libraries were sequenced on the Illumina HiSeq System as 87-base-pair reads. Per the original workflow: In a later analysis, tens of millions of unique TCR beta chains were counted across the approximately 640 repertoires, and roughly 11 million of these chains were shared by at least two donors. A nearest-neighbor algorithm error-corrected the raw reads and collapsed the reads into unique sequences, merging closely related sequences to remove PCR and sequencing errors. Alignment of CDR3 sequences to IMGT reference sequences was used to assign V, D and J gene segments. For a sequence to be retained, at least a six-nucleotide match to both a V gene segment and a J gene segment was required. Rearrangements were classified as productive when the CDR3 lacked stop codons and remained in frame with V and J, and all other rearrangements were classified as non-productive. Following IMGT convention, CDR3 was defined as the stretch from the second conserved V-encoded cysteine up to the conserved J-encoded phenylalanine. In an earlier analysis of roughly 580 of the donors, sequences lacking an unambiguous match to a single V gene segment were excluded. In an earlier analysis of 587 of the donors, V segments were called functional above 56.7% productive rearrangements and were called segregating when the between-donor standard deviation exceeded 5%. A statistical classification framework was built to diagnose cytomegalovirus status from the catalog of TCR beta chain sequences. In a later analysis, TCR nucleotide sequences were compared against IMGT/GENE-DB human TR gene sequences so that V and J genes could be assigned. A later analysis assigned CDR3 sequences and most-parsimonious VDJ recombination scenarios with the TCRdist pipeline. In a later analysis, every TCR beta chain was defined by the combination of its CDR3 amino acid sequence and its V-gene family, and reads without a unique V-gene family were dropped. A later analysis removed 592 highly shared, low-generation-probability nucleotide sequences to deal with suspected cross-contamination and a sequencing artifact. For each public chain, a later analysis derived a clonal expansion index from normalized ranks of inferred template counts within each repertoire. A later analysis computed generation probabilities with a VDJ recombination model fitted to out-of-frame rearrangements, and checked the results against IGoR. In a later analysis, TCR-TCR, TCR-HLA and TCR-CMV co-occurrence was scored with hypergeometric tests, and a repertoire-size bias correction was applied to TCR pairs. A later analysis estimated false discovery rates by permuting HLA or CMV assignments 20 times. A later analysis grouped co-occurring TCRs with DBSCAN, adding TCRdist sequence similarity when clustering within HLA-allele-positive subsets. Repertoires with fewer than 30,000 or more than 120,000 public chains were left out of co-occurrence clustering, as were five repertoires with anomalous nucleotide sharing. TCRdb limited this immuneACCESS table to in-frame rearrangements with V and J called. A share of clones is missing; checked studies link under half to unresolved V genes, and the rest is unexplained. Clonal size and the V and J genes are those of that table, whereas D and trimming came from the DNA. This sample comprises fewer than 100,000 clones, less than 85% of them detected only once. The ten top clones hold 0.85% to 1.3% of the sample.

Sequencing was done on a sample of PBMCs. The sequence joins TRBV27 to TRBJ2-5; perhaps TRBD2 is the D gene, with 6 bases matching. The receptor comes from a male donor in good health and CMV-seronegative. CDR3 sequence: CASGLYGATEIQYF. At the DNA level, the sequence is TGTGCCAGCGGACTATACGGGGCTACAGAGATCCAGTACTTC.